A selection of T cell receptor beta chains follows, all from one sample in a study of response to subunit inactivated influenza vaccine. TCRdb re-called the RT-PCR reads with MiXCR, one entry per CDR3 protein. The sample lists 500,000 to 600,000 distinct CDR3 sequences, 10% to 15% occurring once. The input for sequencing was PBMCs from blood, taken on the day of vaccination. These receptors were collected from a man aged 45-65 years who received an inactivated influenza vaccine. CDR3s include the opening cysteine and the closing phenylalanine or tryptophan. A D gene is named only where the DNA matches it firmly. Clone size appears in some rows only: once, few, many, or a class for an expanded clone.

abundance	v_gene	d_gene	j_gene	CDR3nt	CDR3aa
.	TRBV27	.	TRBJ2-1	TGTGCCAGCAGTATCCGGGACAATAGCTTCAATGAGCAGTTCTTC	CASSIRDNSFNEQFF
many	TRBV5-1	.	TRBJ1-1	TGCGCCAGCAGCTCCCACAGGGTCGGCACTGAAGCTTTCTTT	CASSSHRVGTEAFF
.	TRBV5-1	.	TRBJ2-1	TGCGCCAGCTTCCCCGAGCCATCCGACAATGAGCAGTTCTTC	CASFPEPSDNEQFF
.	TRBV7-6	TRBD2	TRBJ2-2	TGTGCCAGCAGCTTATTACCTAGCGGGGAGACCGGGGAGCTGTTTTTT	CASSLLPSGETGELFF
few	TRBV9	TRBD2	TRBJ2-3	TGTGCCAGCAGCGTGCCACTAGCGGGGGTGGATACGCAGTATTTT	CASSVPLAGVDTQYF
.	TRBV20-1	.	TRBJ1-4	TGCAGTGCTCCACCCGAACGGAATCGTGGGGAAAAACTGTTTTTT	CSAPPERNRGEKLFF
few	TRBV7-2	TRBD1	TRBJ1-2	TGTGCCAGCAGCCGACAGGGAAACTATGGCTACACCTTC	CASSRQGNYGYTF
few	TRBV5-1	.	TRBJ1-5	TGCGCCAGCAGCTTGTCGGGGACGCCCGGGGAGCCCCAGCATTTT	CASSLSGTPGEPQHF
.	TRBV12-3/TRBV12-4	.	TRBJ2-2	TGTGCCAGCAGAAGGGAAAACAGGGCTACCGGGGAGCTGTTTTTT	CASRRENRATGELFF
few	TRBV7-9	.	TRBJ2-2	TGTGCCAGCAGCTCCCGGGACCCCGGGGAGCTGTTTTTT	CASSSRDPGELFF
few	TRBV4-1	.	TRBJ2-7	TGCGCCAGCAGCCAAGATTACCAGGCCTACGAGCAGTACTTC	CASSQDYQAYEQYF
many	TRBV4-3	TRBD2	TRBJ2-1	TGCGCCAGCAGCCAAGGATTTAGCGGGACCTACAATGAGCAGTTCTTC	CASSQGFSGTYNEQFF
.	TRBV5-1	.	TRBJ2-3	TGCGCCAGCAGCTTGGGGCGGAGAGGCACAGATACGCAGTATTTT	CASSLGRRGTDTQYF
.	TRBV7-2	.	TRBJ2-4	TGTGCCAGCAGCCCCCCCCCCATAGCCAAAAACATTCAGTACTTC	CASSPPPIAKNIQYF
few	TRBV6-2/TRBV6-3	TRBD1	TRBJ2-7	TGTGCCAGCAAAGACAGGGGGGTTTACGAGCAGTACTTC	CASKDRGVYEQYF
many	TRBV29-1	TRBD1	TRBJ2-7	TGCAGCGTAAAAAGGGACAGCGGTGGGCACGAGCAGTACTTC	CSVKRDSGGHEQYF
many	TRBV7-9	.	TRBJ1-4	TGTGCCAGCAGCTTATCCATCACTAATGAAAAACTGTTTTTT	CASSLSITNEKLFF
few	TRBV9	.	TRBJ1-2	TGTGCCAGCAGCGTAGCCAGCGATGTCTATGGCTACACCTTC	CASSVASDVYGYTF
many	TRBV6-2/TRBV6-3	TRBD2	TRBJ2-7	TGTGCCAGCCGGTCACCGGGACTAGCCTACGAGCAGTACTTC	CASRSPGLAYEQYF
many	TRBV29-1	TRBD2	TRBJ2-3	TGCAGCGTCTTAACTAGCGGCAGCACAGATACGCAGTATTTT	CSVLTSGSTDTQYF
many	TRBV6-5	.	TRBJ2-7	TGTGCCAGCAGTTACTCCGGGGGGCGCGCCTACGAGCAGTACTTC	CASSYSGGRAYEQYF
.	TRBV7-2	TRBD1	TRBJ1-2	TGTGCCAGCAGCTTAGCGAGTATCGAGGGGGCTGGCTACACCTTC	CASSLASIEGAGYTF
once	TRBV20-1	TRBD2	TRBJ2-4	TGCAGTGCAATCGGGACTAGCCCCTACATTCAGTACTTC	CSAIGTSPYIQYF
many	TRBV5-6	.	TRBJ1-1	TGTGCCAGCAGCTTGTACCCGACAGTGAACACTGAAGCTTTCTTT	CASSLYPTVNTEAFF
few	TRBV18	TRBD2	TRBJ2-1	TGTGCCAGCTCACTCTGGACTAGCGGGAACGAGCAGTTCTTC	CASSLWTSGNEQFF
.	TRBV12-3/TRBV12-4	TRBD2	TRBJ2-5	TGTGCCAGCAGTTTAGGGGGGAGGGGAGAGACCCAGTACTTC	CASSLGGRGETQYF
few	TRBV7-2	TRBD1	TRBJ2-5	TGTGCCAGCAGCTTATGGACAGGGCACCAAGAGACCCAGTACTTC	CASSLWTGHQETQYF
.	TRBV14	.	TRBJ2-3	TGTGCCAGCAGCCGCGGACCCCGGTGGGGTAGCACAGATACGCAGTATTTT	CASSRGPRWGSTDTQYF
.	TRBV20-1	.	TRBJ2-2	TGCAGTGCTAGAGCAGCTCACGGCACCGGGGAGCTGTTTTTT	CSARAAHGTGELFF
few	TRBV12-3/TRBV12-4	TRBD1	TRBJ2-1	TGTGCCAGCAGTTTATGGGACAGGGGGAATGAGCAGTTCTTC	CASSLWDRGNEQFF
.	TRBV6-5	TRBD2	TRBJ2-7	TGTGCCAGCAGTTTCCGGGACTATACCTACGAGCAGTACTTC	CASSFRDYTYEQYF
few	TRBV7-9	TRBD1	TRBJ2-7	TGTGCCAGCAGGAAGGGACAGGCCGGAGGCGACGAGCAGTACTTC	CASRKGQAGGDEQYF
few	TRBV5-6	.	TRBJ2-1	TGTGCCAGCAGCGCGGACCTTTACAATGAGCAGTTCTTC	CASSADLYNEQFF
many	TRBV5-1	.	TRBJ2-5	TGTGCCAGCAGCCTCCTAGAGACCCAGTACTTC	CASSLLETQYF
.	TRBV7-2	.	TRBJ2-5	TGTGCCAGCAGCTTAGCGCAGGCGCAAGAGACCCAGTACTTC	CASSLAQAQETQYF
many	TRBV6-6	.	TRBJ2-4	TGTGCCAGCAGGGGGGTGGCCAAAAACATTCAGTACTTC	CASRGVAKNIQYF
.	TRBV25-1	.	TRBJ2-1	TGTGCCAGCAGTGAATGGGGGGTAGCACAGGTGGAGTTTGGTGAGCAGTTCTTC	CASSEWGVAQVEFGEQFF
few	TRBV20-1	TRBD2	TRBJ2-1	TGCAGTGCCCATCGCTCTAGCGGGGGGTCCGGTGAGCAGTTCTTC	CSAHRSSGGSGEQFF
.	TRBV20-1	.	TRBJ1-2	TGCAGTGCTTACAGGGTAGTGGGTGGCTACACCTTC	CSAYRVVGGYTF
.	TRBV4-3	.	TRBJ2-2	TGCGCCAGCAGCCAAGATCCCCCGGCGCGGGAGCTGTTTTTT	CASSQDPPARELFF
few	TRBV24-1	.	TRBJ2-1	TGTGCCACCAGTGATCCCGGACCAGCCGGAGCCTACAATGAGCAGTTCTTC	CATSDPGPAGAYNEQFF
many	TRBV7-8	.	TRBJ1-1	TGTGCCAGCAGCTTAGTTCTTCAAACTGAAGCTTTCTTT	CASSLVLQTEAFF
many	TRBV5-1	.	TRBJ2-7	TGCGCCAGCAGCTTGGCCTATGCTGGAGTAGGCTACGAGCAGTACTTC	CASSLAYAGVGYEQYF
few	TRBV9	.	TRBJ2-7	TGTGCCAGCAGCCCTCTTGTGGGGGATGACGAGCAGTACTTC	CASSPLVGDDEQYF
.	TRBV12-3/TRBV12-4	.	TRBJ2-5	TGTGCCAGCAGTTTTGCCGGGGTAGTAGAGACCCAGTACTTC	CASSFAGVVETQYF
few	TRBV6-2/TRBV6-3	TRBD2	TRBJ2-1	TGTGCCAGCAGTTACGAGGGGACTATGAGGAATGAGCAGTTCTTC	CASSYEGTMRNEQFF
few	TRBV2	TRBD2	TRBJ2-1	TGTGCCAGCAGTGAATCATTTAGAAGGACTAGCGGGACCTACAATGAGCAGTTCTTC	CASSESFRRTSGTYNEQFF
many	TRBV4-3	.	TRBJ2-5	TGCGCCAGCAGCCGTAATGCACAAGAGACCCAGTACTTC	CASSRNAQETQYF
.	TRBV27	TRBD2	TRBJ2-2	TGTGCCAGCAGTTCGATAGCGGGGATGAACACCGGGGAGCTGTTTTTT	CASSSIAGMNTGELFF
.	TRBV19	TRBD1	TRBJ1-5	TGTGCCAGTAGTCCGCCCGGGACAGGGGCCTGGCCCCAGCATTTT	CASSPPGTGAWPQHF
few	TRBV29-1	TRBD1	TRBJ2-1	TGCAGCGTTCGGGACAGGGGACCCCACAATGAGCAGTTCTTC	CSVRDRGPHNEQFF
.	TRBV4-1	.	TRBJ2-2	TGCGCCAGCAGCCAAGTGGCGCAGAACACCGGGGAGCTGTTTTTT	CASSQVAQNTGELFF